Below, 2 T cell receptor beta chains from the same sample are listed, as sequenced in a study of blood T cell repertoires in COVID-19. Here immunoSEQ multiplex PCR was the method, and the copy in TCRdb shows in-frame clones only, minus some. The sample lists about 290,000 clones, around four fifths occurring once. Material for sequencing was peripheral blood. The source of these receptors is a woman in her 50s with active or convalescent COVID-19.

The chain is built from TRBV21-1 and TRBJ2-1; the table's D call TRBD1 went unverified against the DNA. TRBV21-1 is listed as a pseudogene. This CDR3 spans 17 amino acids. The CDR3 nucleotides are TGTGCCAGCAGCAAAGCGCCTAGCGACAGGGGGCGCGGTGAGCAGTTCTTC. This codes for CASSKAPSDRGRGEQFF.

The chain carries TRBV12-3 or TRBV12-4 and TRBJ2-3, with D hard to call. Deletions cut 3 bases from V and 5 bases from J, with 9 bases between. There are 13 residues in the CDR3. DNA for the CDR3: TGTGCCAGCAGTTTCATGTCGGGAGATACGCAGTATTTT. Translating it yields CASSFMSGDTQYF.